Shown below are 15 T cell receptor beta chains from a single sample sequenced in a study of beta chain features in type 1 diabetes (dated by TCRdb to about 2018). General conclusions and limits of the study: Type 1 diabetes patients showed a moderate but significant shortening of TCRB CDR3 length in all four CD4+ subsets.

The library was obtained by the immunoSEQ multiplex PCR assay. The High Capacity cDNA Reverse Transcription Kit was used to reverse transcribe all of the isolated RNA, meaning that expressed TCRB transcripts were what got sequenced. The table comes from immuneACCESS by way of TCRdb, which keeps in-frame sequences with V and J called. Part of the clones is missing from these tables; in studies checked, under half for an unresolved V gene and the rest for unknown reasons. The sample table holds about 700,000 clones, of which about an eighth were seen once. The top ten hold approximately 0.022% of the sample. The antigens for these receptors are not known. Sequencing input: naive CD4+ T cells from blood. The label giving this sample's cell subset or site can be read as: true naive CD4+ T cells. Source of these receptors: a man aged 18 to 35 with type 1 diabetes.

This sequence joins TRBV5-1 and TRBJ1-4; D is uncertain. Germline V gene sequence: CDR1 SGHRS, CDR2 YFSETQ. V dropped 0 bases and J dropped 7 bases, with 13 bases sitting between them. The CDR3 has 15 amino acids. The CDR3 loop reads CASSLGGSGPEKLFF. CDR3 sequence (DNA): TGCGCCAGCAGCTTGGGCGGCAGTGGCCCTGAAAAACTGTTTTTT.

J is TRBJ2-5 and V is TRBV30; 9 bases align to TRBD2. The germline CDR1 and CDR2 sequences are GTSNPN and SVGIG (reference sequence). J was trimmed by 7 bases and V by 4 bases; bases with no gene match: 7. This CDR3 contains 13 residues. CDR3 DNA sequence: TGTGCCTGGAAGCCTAGCGGGGAACGGACCCAGTACTTC. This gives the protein CAWKPSGERTQYF.

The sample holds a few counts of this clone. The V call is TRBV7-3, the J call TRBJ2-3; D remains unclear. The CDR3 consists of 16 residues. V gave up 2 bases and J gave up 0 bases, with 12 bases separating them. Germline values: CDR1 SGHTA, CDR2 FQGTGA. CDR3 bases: TGTGCCAGCAGCTTAGGTATCAACCCTAGCACAGATACGCAGTATTTT. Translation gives CASSLGINPSTDTQYF.

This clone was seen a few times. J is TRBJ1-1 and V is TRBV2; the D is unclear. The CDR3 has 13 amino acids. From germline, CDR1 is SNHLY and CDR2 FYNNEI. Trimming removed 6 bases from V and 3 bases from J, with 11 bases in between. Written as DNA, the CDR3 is TGTGCCAGCAGAACCCGGGCGTACACTGAAGCTTTCTTT. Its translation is CASRTRAYTEAFF.

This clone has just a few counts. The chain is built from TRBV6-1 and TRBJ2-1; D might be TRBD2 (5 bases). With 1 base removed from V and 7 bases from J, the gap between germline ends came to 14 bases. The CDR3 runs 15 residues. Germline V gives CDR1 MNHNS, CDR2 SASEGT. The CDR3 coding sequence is TGTGCCAGCAGTGAAGAAAAAGCGGTAGGGAATGAGCAGTTCTTC. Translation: CASSEEKAVGNEQFF.

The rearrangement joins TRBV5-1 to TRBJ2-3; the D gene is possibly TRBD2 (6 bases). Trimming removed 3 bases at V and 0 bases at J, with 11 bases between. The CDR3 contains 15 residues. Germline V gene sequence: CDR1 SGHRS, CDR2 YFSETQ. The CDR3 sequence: CASSWTGTSTDTQYF. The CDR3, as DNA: TGCGCCAGCAGCTGGACGGGGACTAGCACAGATACGCAGTATTTT.

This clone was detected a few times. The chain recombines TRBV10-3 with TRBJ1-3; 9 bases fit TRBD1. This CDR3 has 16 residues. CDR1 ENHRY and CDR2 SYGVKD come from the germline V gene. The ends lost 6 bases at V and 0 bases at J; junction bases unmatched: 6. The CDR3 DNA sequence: TGTGCCATCAGCGGACAGGGGCCGGACTCTGGAAACACCATATATTTT. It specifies CAISGQGPDSGNTIYF.

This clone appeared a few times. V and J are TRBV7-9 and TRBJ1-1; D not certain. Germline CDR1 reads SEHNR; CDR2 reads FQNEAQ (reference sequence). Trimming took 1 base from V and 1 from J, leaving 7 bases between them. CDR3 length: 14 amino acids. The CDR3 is CASSLDGANTEAFF. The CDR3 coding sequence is TGTGCCAGCAGCTTAGACGGAGCGAACACTGAAGCTTTCTTT.

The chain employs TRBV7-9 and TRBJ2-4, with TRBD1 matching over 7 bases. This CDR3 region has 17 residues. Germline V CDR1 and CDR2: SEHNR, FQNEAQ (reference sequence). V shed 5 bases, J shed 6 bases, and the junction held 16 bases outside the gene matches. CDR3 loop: CASSAGQASITSNIQYF. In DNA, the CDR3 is TGTGCCAGCAGCGCCGGACAGGCTTCTATAACCTCAAACATTCAGTACTTC.

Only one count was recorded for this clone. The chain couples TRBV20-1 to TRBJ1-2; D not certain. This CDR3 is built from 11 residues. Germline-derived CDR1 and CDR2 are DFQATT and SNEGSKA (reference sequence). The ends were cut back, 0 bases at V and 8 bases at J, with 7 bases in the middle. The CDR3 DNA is TGCAGTGCTAGAGATTACCCAGGCTACACCTTC. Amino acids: CSARDYPGYTF.

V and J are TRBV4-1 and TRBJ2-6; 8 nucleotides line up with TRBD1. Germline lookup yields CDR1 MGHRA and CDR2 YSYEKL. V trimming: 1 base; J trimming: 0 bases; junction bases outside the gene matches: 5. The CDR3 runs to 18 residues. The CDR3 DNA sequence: TGCGCCAGCAGCCAAGGGGACAGGAGAGGCTCTGGGGCCAACGTCCTGACTTTC. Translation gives CASSQGDRRGSGANVLTF.

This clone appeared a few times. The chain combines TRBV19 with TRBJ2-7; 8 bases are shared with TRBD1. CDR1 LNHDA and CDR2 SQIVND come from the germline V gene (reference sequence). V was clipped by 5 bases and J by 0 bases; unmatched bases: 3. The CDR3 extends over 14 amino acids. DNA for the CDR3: TGTGCCAGTAGTCGGGACAGGTCCTCCTACGAGCAGTACTTC. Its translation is CASSRDRSSYEQYF.

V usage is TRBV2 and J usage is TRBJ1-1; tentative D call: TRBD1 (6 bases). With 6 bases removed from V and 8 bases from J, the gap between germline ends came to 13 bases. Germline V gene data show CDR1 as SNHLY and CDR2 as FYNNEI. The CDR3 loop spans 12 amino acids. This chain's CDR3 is CASRATGSEAFF. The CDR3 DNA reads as TGTGCCAGCAGGGCGACAGGCTCGGAAGCTTTCTTT.

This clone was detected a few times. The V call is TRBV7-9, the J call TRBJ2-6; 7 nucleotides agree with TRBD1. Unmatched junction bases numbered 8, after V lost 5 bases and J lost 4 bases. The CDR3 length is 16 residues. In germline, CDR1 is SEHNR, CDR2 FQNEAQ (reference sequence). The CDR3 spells CASSLLTGAGANVLTF. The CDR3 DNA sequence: TGTGCCAGCAGCCTCTTAACAGGGGCCGGGGCCAACGTCCTGACTTTC. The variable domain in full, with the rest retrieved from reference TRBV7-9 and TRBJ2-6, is DTGVSQNPRHKITKRGQNVTFRCDPISEHNRLYWYRQTLGQGPEFLTYFQNEAQLEKSRLLSDRFSAERPKGSFSTLEIQRTEQGDSAMYLCASSLLTGAGANVLTFGAGSRLTVL.

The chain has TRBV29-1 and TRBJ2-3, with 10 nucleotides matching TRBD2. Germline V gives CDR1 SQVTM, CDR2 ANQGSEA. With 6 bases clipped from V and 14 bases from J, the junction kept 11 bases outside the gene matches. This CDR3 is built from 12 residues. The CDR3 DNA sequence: TGCAGCGTCAGAGATAGCGGGGGGTTTCCGTATTTT. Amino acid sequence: CSVRDSGGFPYF.